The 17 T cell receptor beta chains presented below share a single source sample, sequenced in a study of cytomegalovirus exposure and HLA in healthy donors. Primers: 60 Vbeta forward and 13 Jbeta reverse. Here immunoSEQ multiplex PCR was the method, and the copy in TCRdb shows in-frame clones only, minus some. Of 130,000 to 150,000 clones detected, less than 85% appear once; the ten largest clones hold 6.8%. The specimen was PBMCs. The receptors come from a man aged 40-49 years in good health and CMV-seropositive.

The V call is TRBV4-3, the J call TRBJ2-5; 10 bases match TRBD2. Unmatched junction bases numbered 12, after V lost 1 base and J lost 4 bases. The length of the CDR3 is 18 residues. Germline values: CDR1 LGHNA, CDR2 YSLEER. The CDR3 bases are TGCGCCAGCAGCCAAGTAGGAGCGGGGGGGCCTGACGGAGAGACCCAGTACTTC. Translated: CASSQVGAGGPDGETQYF.

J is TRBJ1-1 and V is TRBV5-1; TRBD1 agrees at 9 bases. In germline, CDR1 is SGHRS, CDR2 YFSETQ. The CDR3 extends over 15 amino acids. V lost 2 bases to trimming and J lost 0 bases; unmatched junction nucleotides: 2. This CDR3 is CASSFRDRVNTEAFF. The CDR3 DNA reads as TGCGCCAGCAGCTTCCGGGACAGGGTGAACACTGAAGCTTTCTTT. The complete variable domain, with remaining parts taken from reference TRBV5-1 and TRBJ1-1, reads KAGVTQTPRYLIKTRGQQVTLSCSPISGHRSVSWYQQTPGQGLQFLFEYFSETQRNKGNFPGRFSGRQFSNSRSEMNVSTLELGDSALYLCASSFRDRVNTEAFFGQGTRLTVV.

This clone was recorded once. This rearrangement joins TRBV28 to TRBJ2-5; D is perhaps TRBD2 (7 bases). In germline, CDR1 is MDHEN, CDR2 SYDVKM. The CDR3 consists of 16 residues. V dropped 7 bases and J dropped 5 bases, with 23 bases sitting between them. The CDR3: CASNPPRGEGIETQYF. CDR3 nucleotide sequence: TGTGCCAGCAACCCACCTAGGGGGGAGGGAATCGAGACCCAGTACTTC.

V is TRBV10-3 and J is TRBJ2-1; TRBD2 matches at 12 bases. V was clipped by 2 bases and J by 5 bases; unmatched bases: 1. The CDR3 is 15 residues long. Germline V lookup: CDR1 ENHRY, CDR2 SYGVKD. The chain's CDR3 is CAISERLAGDNEQFF. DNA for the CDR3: TGTGCCATCAGTGAGCGACTAGCGGGGGACAATGAGCAGTTCTTC.

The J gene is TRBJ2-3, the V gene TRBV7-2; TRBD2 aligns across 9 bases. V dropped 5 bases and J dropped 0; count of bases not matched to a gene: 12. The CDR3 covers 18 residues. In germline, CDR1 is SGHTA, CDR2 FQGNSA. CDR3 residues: CASSRRGGWRISTDTQYF. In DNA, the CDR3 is TGTGCCAGCAGCAGGCGGGGGGGCTGGAGAATAAGCACAGATACGCAGTATTTT.

The CDR3 reads CASSISGSYEQYF. The CDR3 region has the DNA TGCGCCAGCAGTATTAGCGGCTCCTACGAGCAGTACTTC. The J gene is TRBJ2-7, the V gene TRBV10-1; D is possibly TRBD2 (6 bases). Trimming took 5 bases from V and 0 from J, leaving 8 bases between them. The CDR3 covers 13 residues. Germline V gene lookup returns CDR1 WNHNN and CDR2 SYGVQD (reference sequence).

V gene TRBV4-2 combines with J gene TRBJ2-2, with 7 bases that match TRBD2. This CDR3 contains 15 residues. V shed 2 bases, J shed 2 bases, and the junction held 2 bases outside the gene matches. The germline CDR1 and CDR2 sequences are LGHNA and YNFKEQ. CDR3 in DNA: TGTGCCAGCAGCCAACTAGCGGCTAACACCGGGGAGCTGTTTTTT. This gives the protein CASSQLAANTGELFF.

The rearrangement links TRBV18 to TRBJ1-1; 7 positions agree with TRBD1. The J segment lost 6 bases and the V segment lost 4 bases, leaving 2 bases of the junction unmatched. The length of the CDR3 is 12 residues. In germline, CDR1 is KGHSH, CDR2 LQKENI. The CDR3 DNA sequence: TGTGCCAGCTCACTGGGACAGCCTGAAGCTTTCTTT. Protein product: CASSLGQPEAFF.

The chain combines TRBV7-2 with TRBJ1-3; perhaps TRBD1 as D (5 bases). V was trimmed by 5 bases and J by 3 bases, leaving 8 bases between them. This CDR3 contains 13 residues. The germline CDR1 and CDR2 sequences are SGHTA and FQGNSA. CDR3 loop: CASSPQGGNTIYF. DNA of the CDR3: TGTGCCAGCAGCCCCCAGGGTGGAAACACCATATATTTT.

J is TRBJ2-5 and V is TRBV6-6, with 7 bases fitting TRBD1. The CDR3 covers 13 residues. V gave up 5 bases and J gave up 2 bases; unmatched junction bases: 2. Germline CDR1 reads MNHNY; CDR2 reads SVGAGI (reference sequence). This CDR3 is CASSTGAQETQYF. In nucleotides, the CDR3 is TGTGCCAGCAGTACAGGGGCACAAGAGACCCAGTACTTC.

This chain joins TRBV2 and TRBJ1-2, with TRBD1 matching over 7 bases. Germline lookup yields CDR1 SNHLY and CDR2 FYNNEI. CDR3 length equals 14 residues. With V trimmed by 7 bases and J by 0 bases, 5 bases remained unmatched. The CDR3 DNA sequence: TGTGCCAGCAACCCGGGACAGACTAACTATGGCTACACCTTC. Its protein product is CASNPGQTNYGYTF.

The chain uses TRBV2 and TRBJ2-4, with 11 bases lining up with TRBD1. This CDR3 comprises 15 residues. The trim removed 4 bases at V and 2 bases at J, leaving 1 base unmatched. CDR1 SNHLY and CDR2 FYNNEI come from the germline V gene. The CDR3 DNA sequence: TGTGCCAGCAGTGGGGACAGGGGGACCAAAAACATTCAGTACTTC. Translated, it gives CASSGDRGTKNIQYF. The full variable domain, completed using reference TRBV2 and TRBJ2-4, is EPEVTQTPSHQVTQMGQEVILRCVPISNHLYFYWYRQILGQKVEFLVSFYNNEISEKSEIFDDQFSVERPDGSNFTLKIRSTKLEDSAMYFCASSGDRGTKNIQYFGAGTRLSVL.

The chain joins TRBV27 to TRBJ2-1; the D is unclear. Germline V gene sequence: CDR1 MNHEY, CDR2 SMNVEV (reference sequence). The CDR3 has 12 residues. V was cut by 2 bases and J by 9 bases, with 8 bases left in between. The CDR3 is CASSLPGGEQFF. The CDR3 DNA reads TGTGCCAGCAGTTTACCCGGCGGTGAGCAGTTCTTC.

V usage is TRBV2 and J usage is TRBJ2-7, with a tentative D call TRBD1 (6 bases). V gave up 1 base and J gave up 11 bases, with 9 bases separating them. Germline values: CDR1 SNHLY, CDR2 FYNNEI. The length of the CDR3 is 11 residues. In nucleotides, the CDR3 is TGTGCCAGCAGTGAAGTAGGGACAAAGTACTTC. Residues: CASSEVGTKYF.

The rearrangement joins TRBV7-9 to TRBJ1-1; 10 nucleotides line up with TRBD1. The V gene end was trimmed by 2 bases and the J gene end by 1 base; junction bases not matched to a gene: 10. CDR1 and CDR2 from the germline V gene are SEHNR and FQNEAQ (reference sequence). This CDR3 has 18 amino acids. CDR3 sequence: CASSLRLVRQGANTEAFF. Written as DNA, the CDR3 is TGTGCCAGCAGCTTAAGATTAGTCCGACAGGGGGCGAACACTGAAGCTTTCTTT.

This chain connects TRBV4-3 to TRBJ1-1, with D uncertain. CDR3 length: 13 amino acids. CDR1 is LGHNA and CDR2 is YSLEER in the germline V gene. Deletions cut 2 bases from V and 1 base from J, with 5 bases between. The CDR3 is CASSQYSNTEAFF. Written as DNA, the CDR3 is TGCGCCAGCAGCCAATACTCGAACACTGAAGCTTTCTTT.

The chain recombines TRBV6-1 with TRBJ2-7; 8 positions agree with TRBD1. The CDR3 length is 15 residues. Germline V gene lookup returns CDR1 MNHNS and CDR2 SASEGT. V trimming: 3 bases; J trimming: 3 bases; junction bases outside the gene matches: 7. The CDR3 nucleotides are TGTGCCAGCAGTGACCCCGACAGGGGCTACTACGAGCAGTACTTC. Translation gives CASSDPDRGYYEQYF.